This TCR beta chain comes out of a study of beta chain features in type 1 diabetes. Expressed TCRB transcripts were sequenced after all isolated RNA was converted to cDNA. The repertoire was sequenced with immunoSEQ multiplex PCR; TCRdb's copy has only in-frame clones and lacks some. The table lists about 130,000 clones, around 9% of them singletons. Points from the study as a whole: Researchers report that Type 1 diabetes patients had moderately but significantly shorter TCRB CDR3s across all four CD4+ subsets.

This clone was counted between two and nine times. Antigen: not known. CDR3 length: 14 amino acids. Germline CDR1 SGHVS, CDR2 FQNEAQ. V lost 4 bases and J 4 bases, leaving 13 bases between the germline ends. The gene calls are TRBV7-8 and TRBJ1-2; no clear D. The sequence came from a young man with type 1 diabetes. Sequenced material: central memory CD4+ T cells from blood. The CDR3 is CASSSGGWTYGYTF. CDR3 in DNA: TGTGCCAGCAGCTCAGGAGGCTGGACCTATGGCTACACCTTC. Variable domain in full (rest from reference TRBV7-8 and TRBJ1-2): GAGVSQSPRYKVAKRGQDVALRCDPISGHVSLFWYQQALGQGPEFLTYFQNEAQLDKSGLPSDRFFAERPEGSVSTLKIQRTQQEDSAVYLCASSSGGWTYGYTFGSGTRLTVV.